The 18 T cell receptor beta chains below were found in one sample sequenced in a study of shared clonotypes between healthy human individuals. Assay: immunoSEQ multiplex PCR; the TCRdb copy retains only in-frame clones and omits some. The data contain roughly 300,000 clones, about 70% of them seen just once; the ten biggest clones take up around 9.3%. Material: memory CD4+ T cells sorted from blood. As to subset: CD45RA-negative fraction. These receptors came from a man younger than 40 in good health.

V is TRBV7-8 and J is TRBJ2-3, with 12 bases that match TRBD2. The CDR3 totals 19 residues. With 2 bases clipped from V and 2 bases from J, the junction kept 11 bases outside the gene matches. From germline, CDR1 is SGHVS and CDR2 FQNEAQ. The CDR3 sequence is CASSLRRTGLAGPTDTQYF. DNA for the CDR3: TGTGCCAGCAGCTTACGTAGAACTGGACTAGCGGGACCCACAGATACGCAGTATTTT.

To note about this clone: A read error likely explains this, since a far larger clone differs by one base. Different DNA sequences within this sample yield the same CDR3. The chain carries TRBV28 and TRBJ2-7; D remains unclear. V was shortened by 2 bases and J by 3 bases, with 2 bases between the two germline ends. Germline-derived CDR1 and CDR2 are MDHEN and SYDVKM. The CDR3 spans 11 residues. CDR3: CASSLLYEQYF. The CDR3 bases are TGTGCCAGCAGTTTACTCTACGAGCAGTACTTC.

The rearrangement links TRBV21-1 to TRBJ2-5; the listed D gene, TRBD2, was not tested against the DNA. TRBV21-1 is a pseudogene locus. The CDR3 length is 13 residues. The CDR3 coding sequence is TGTGCCAGCAGCAAAGGCGGAGAAGAGACCCAGTACTTC. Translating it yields CASSKGGEETQYF.

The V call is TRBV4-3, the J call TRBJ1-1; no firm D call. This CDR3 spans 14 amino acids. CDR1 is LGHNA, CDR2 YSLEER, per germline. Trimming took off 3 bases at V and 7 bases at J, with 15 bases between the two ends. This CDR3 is CASSHGRQVFEAFF. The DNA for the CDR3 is TGCGCCAGCAGCCATGGTAGGCAGGTCTTTGAAGCTTTCTTT.

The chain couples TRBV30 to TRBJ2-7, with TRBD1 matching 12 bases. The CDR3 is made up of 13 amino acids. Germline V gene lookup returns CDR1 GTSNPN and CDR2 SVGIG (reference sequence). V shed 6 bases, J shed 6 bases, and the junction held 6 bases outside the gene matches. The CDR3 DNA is TGTGCCTGCCGGGACAGGGGGCCGGGCGAGCAGTACTTC. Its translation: CACRDRGPGEQYF.

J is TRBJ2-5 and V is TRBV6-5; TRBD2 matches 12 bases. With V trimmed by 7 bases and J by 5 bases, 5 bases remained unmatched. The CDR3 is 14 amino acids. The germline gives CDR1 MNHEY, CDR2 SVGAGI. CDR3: CASKGLAGVETQYF. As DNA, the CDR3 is TGTGCCAGCAAGGGACTAGCGGGCGTGGAGACCCAGTACTTC.

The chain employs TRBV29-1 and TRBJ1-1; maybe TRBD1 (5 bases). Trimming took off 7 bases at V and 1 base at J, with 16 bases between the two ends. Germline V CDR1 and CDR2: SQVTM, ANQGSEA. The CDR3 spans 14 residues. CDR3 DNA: TGCAGCGGACATGAGAGGGGCGCGAACACTGAAGCTTTCTTT. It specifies CSGHERGANTEAFF.

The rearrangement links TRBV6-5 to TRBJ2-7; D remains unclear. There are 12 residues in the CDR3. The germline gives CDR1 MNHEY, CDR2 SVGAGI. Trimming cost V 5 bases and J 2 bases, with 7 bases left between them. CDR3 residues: CASSGVTYEQYF. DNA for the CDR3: TGTGCCAGCAGTGGAGTGACCTACGAGCAGTACTTC.

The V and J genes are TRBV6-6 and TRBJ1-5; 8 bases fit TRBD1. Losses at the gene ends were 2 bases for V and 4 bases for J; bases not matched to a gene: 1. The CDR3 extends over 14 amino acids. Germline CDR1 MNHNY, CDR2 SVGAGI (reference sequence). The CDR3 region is CASSYRTGNQPQHF. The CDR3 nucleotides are TGTGCCAGCAGTTACCGGACAGGGAATCAGCCCCAGCATTTT.

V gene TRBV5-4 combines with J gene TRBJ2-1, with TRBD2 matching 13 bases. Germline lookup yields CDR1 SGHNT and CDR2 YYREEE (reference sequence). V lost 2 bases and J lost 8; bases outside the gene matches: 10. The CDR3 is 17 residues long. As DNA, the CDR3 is TGTGCCAGCAGCTTACGTGGACTAGCGGGAGAGATGGATGAGCAGTTCTTC. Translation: CASSLRGLAGEMDEQFF.

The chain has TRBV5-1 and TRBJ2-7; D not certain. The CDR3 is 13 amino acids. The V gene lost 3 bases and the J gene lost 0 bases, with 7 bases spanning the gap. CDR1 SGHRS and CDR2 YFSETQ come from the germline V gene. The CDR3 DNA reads TGCGCCAGCAGCTCGCAGAGCTCCTACGAGCAGTACTTC. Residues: CASSSQSSYEQYF.

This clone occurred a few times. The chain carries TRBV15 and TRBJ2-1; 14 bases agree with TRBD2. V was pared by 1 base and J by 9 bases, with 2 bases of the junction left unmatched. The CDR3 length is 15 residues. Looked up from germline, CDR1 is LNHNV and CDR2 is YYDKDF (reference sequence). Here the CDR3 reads CATSRGTSGRLEQFF. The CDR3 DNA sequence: TGTGCCACCAGCAGAGGGACTAGCGGGAGGCTTGAGCAGTTCTTC.

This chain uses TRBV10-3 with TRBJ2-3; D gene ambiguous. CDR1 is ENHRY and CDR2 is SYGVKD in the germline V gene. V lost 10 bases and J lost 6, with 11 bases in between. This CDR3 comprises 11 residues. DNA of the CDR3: TGTGCCACCGCCAGTTCGGATACGCAGTATTTT. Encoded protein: CATASSDTQYF.

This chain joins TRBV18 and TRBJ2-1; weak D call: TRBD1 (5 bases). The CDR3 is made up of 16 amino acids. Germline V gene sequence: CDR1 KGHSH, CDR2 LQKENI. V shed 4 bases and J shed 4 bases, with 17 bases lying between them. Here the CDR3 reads CASSQNGHRVYNEQFF. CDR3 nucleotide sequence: TGTGCCAGCTCACAGAACGGACACCGAGTTTACAATGAGCAGTTCTTC.

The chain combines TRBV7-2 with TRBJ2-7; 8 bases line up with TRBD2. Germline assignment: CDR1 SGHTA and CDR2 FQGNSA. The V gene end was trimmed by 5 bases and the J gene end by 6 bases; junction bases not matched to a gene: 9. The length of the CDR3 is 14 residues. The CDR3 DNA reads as TGTGCCAGCAGCCCCCAAAGCGGGAGTTTCGAGCAGTACTTC. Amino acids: CASSPQSGSFEQYF.

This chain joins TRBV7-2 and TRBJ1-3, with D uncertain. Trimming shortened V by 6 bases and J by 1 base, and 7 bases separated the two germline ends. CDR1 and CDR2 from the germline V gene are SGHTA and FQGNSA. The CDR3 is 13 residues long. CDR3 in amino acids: CASSSMSGNTIYF. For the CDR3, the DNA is TGTGCCAGCAGTTCGATGTCTGGAAACACCATATATTTT.

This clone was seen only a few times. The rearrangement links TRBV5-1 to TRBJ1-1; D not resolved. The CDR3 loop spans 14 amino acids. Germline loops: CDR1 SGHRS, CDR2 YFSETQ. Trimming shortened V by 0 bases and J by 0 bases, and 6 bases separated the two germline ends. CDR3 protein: CASSLAEMNTEAFF. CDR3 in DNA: TGCGCCAGCAGCTTGGCAGAGATGAACACTGAAGCTTTCTTT.

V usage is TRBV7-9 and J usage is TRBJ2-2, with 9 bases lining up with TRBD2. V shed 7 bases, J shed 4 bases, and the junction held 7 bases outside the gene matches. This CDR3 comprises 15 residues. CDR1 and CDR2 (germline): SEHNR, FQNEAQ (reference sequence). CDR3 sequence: CASNPGLAFTGELFF. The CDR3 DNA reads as TGTGCCAGCAATCCGGGACTAGCCTTCACCGGGGAGCTGTTTTTT.